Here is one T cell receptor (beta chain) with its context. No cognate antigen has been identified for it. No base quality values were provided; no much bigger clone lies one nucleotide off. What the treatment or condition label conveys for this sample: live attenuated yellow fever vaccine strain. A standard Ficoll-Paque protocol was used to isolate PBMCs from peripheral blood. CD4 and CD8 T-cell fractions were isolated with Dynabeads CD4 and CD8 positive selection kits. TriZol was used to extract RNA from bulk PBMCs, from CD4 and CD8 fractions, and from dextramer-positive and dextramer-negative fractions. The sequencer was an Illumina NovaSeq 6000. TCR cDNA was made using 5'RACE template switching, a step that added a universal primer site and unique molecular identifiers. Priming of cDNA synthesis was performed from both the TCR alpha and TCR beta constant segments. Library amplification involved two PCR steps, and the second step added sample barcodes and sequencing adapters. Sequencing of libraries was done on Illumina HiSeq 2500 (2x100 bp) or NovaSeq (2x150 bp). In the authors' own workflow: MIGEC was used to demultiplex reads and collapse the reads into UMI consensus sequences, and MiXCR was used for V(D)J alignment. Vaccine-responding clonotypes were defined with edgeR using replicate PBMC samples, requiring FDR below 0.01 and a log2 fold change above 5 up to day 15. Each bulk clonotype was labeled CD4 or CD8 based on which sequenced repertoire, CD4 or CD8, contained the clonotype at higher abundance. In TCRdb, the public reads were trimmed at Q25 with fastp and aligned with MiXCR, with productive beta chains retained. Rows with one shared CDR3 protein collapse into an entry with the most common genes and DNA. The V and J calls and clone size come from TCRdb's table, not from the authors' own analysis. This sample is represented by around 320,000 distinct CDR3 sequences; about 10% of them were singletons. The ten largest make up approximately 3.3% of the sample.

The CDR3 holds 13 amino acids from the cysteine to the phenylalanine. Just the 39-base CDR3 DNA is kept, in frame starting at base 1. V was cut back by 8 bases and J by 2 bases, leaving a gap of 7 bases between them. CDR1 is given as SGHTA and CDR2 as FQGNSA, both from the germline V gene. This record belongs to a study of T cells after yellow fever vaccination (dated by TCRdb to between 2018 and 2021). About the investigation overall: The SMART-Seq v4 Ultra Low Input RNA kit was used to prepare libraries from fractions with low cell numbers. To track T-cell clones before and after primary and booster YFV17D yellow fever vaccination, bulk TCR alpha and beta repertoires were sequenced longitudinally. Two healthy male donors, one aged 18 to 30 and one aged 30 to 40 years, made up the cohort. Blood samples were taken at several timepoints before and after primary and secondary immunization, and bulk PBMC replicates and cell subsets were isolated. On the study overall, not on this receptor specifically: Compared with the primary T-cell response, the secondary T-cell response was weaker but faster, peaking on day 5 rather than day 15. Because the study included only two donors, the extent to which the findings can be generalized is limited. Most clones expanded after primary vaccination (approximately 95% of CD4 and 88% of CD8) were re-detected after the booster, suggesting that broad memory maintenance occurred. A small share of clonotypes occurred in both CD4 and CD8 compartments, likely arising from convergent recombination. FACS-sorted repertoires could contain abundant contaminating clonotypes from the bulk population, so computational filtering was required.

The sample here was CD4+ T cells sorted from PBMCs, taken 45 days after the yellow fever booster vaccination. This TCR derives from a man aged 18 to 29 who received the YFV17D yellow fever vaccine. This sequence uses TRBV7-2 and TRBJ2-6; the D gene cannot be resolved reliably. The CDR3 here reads CASFPAGANVLTF. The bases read TGTGCCAGCTTCCCAGCTGGGGCCAACGTCCTGACTTTC.